These 3 T cell receptor beta chains were all obtained from the same sample, sequenced in a study of T-cell memory formation after mild COVID-19. TCRdb recomputed calls from the 5' RACE reads with MiXCR, one row per CDR3 protein. Here the sample spans more than 300,000 distinct CDR3 sequences, roughly an eighth being singletons. Specimen: PBMCs or a T cell subset sorted from them (not recorded which). The receptors stem from a man aged 18-30 years who had mild COVID-19 (a few samples of this study predate the infection). Cell type and time point are not known.

The CDR3 bases are TGCGCCAGCAGCTTGGAAGGACTAGCGGGGGCGGGGGCAGATACGCAGTATTTT. As protein: CASSLEGLAGAGADTQYF. J is TRBJ2-3 and V is TRBV5-1, with 13 bases lining up with TRBD2. The CDR3 totals 18 residues. From germline, CDR1 is SGHRS and CDR2 YFSETQ. V gave up 0 bases and J gave up 4 bases; unmatched junction bases: 8.

The rearrangement uses TRBV14 and TRBJ2-1; D possibly matches TRBD1 or TRBD2 (5 bases each). Per germline, CDR1 SGHDN and CDR2 FVKESK. The CDR3 loop spans 18 amino acids. The germline V and J ends were trimmed by 0 bases and 4 bases, with 19 bases remaining between them. In nucleotides, the CDR3 is TGTGCCAGCAGCCAAGAATCCCTGGGGGAGCGGATATACAATGAGCAGTTCTTC. Encoded protein: CASSQESLGERIYNEQFF.

The rearrangement uses TRBV7-6 and TRBJ2-6; no clear D gene. The V end lost 4 bases, the J end lost 0 bases, and 10 bases lay between the germline ends. CDR3 length: 16 residues. The germline V gene encodes CDR1 SGHVS and CDR2 FNYEAQ. The CDR3 DNA reads TGTGCCAGCAGCTCCCCGTGGAGCTCTGGGGCCAACGTCCTGACTTTC. Translated: CASSSPWSSGANVLTF.